This T cell receptor beta chain was identified in a study of cytotoxic CD8 clonotypes in ibrutinib-treated CLL. Study context: Median treatment time before response sampling was 12 months, range 6 to 36.

The table came from immunoSEQ multiplex PCR; TCRdb's copy has only in-frame clones and leaves some out. Among approximately 120,000 clones listed, around four fifths were seen once. With regard to this clone: Its specificity is unknown.

General study points: Once treatment began, public clonotypes, which were uncommon, contracted or stayed stable.

The CDR3 sequence is 15 residues long. Per germline, CDR1 SGHTA and CDR2 FQGNSA. The V and J ends lost 2 bases and 5 bases respectively, with 16 bases between them. The TCR was taken from a human donor with chronic lymphocytic leukemia. Sequencing used PBMCs, obtained after 24 months of ibrutinib treatment. This rearrangement joins TRBV7-2 to TRBJ2-7; tentatively, D is TRBD1 (6 bases). CDR3 protein: CASSLNSLQGNEQYF. The CDR3 nucleotides are TGTGCCAGCAGCTTAAATTCACTACAGGGTAACGAGCAGTACTTC. Full variable domain (remainder filled in from reference TRBV7-2 and TRBJ2-7): GAGVSQSPSNKVTEKGKDVELRCDPISGHTALYWYRQSLGQGLEFLIYFQGNSAPDKSGLPSDRFSAERTGGSVSTLTIQRTQQEDSAVYLCASSLNSLQGNEQYFGPGTRLTVT.